A single sample gave rise to the 5 T cell receptor beta chains below, sequenced in a study of Graves' ophthalmopathy and Graves' hyperthyroidism. Researchers took RNA transcripts and amplified TCR beta CDR3 regions from them. A first-round RT-PCR used HTBI primers, followed by a second-round multiplex PCR. TCRdb itself ran the multiplex PCR reads through MiXCR, one entry per CDR3 protein. The sample has about 340,000 distinct CDR3 sequences, about a sixth seen once. Sequences were obtained from peripheral blood. These receptor sequences come from an adult man with Graves' ophthalmopathy.

The genes are TRBV18 and TRBJ1-2; D ambiguous. V was clipped by 4 bases and J by 7 bases, with 13 bases between them. Looked up from germline, CDR1 is KGHSH and CDR2 is LQKENI. The CDR3 consists of 13 residues. The DNA for the CDR3 is TGTGCCAGCTCACTTTCGGATACAGCTGGCTACACCTTC. Protein product: CASSLSDTAGYTF. Variable domain in full (rest from reference TRBV18 and TRBJ1-2): NAGVMQNPRHLVRRRGQEARLRCSPMKGHSHVYWYRQLPEEGLKFMVYLQKENIIDESGMPKERFSAEFPKEGPSILRIQQVVRGDSAAYFCASSLSDTAGYTFGSGTRLTVV.

This chain links TRBV12-3 or TRBV12-4 with TRBJ1-1; no reliable D call. The ends were cut back, 2 bases at V and 1 base at J, with 17 bases in the middle. CDR3 length: 17 amino acids. The CDR3 DNA sequence: TGTGCCAGCAGTTTAACTTTAGTGGGCAGAGCGAACACTGAAGCTTTCTTT. Its protein product is CASSLTLVGRANTEAFF.

This chain connects TRBV6-5 to TRBJ1-3, with D possibly TRBD1 on 5 matching bases. The CDR3 sequence is 17 residues long. Germline V CDR1 and CDR2: MNHEY, SVGAGI. V lost 0 bases to trimming and J lost 2 bases, with 14 bases between them. As DNA, the CDR3 is TGTGCCAGCAGTTACTCCATTTCCAGGGCTACTGGAAACACCATATATTTT. Its protein product is CASSYSISRATGNTIYF.

This clonotype was recorded at least ten times. This chain uses TRBV27 with TRBJ2-7, with TRBD1 identical over 10 bases. The CDR3 has 15 amino acids. Trimming removed 6 bases from V and 1 base from J; junction bases left unmatched: 6. The V gene's germline CDR1 is MNHEY and CDR2 SMNVEV (reference sequence). CDR3 nucleotides: TGTGCCAGCAGGGGAGCGGGACAGGGGTCCTACGAGCAGTACTTC. Amino acids: CASRGAGQGSYEQYF.

V usage is TRBV6-5 and J usage is TRBJ2-5; possibly TRBD1 or TRBD2 for D (5 bases each). This CDR3 is built from 14 residues. Germline CDR1 is MNHEY and CDR2 is SVGAGI. Trimming removed 4 bases from V and 5 bases from J, with 14 bases in between. CDR3 region: CASSFGGSGETQYF. The CDR3 DNA sequence: TGTGCCAGCAGTTTTGGGGGTTCGGGGGAGACCCAGTACTTC.